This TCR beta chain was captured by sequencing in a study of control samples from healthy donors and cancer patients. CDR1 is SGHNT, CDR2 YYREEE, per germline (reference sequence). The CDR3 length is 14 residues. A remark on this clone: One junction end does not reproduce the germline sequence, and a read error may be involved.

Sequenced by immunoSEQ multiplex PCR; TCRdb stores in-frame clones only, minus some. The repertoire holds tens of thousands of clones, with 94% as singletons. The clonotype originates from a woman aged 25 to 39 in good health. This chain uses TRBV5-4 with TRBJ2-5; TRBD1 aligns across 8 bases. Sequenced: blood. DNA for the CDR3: TGTGCCAGCAGATTGGACAGGGTAAAAGAGACCCAGTACTTC. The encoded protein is CASRLDRVKETQYF.